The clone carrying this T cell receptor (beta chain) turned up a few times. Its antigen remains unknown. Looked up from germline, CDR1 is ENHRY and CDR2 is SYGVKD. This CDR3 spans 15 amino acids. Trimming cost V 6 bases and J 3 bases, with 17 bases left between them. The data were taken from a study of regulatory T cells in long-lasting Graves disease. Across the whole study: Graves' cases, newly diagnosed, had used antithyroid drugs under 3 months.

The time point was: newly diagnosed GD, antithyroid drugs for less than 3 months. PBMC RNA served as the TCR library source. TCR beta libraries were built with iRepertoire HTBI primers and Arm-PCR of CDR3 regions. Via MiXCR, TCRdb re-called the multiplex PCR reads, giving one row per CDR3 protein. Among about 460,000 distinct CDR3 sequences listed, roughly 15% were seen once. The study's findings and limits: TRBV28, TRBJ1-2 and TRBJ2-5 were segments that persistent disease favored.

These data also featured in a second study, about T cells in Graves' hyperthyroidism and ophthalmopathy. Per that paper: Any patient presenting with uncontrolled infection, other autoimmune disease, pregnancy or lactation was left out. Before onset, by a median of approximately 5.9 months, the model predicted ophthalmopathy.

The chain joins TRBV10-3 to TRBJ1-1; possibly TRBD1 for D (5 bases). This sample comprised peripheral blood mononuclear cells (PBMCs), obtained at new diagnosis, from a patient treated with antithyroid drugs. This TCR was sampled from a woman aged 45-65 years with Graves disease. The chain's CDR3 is CAIRPSRDADTEAFF. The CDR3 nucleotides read TGTGCCATCAGACCATCCCGGGACGCGGACACTGAAGCTTTCTTT.